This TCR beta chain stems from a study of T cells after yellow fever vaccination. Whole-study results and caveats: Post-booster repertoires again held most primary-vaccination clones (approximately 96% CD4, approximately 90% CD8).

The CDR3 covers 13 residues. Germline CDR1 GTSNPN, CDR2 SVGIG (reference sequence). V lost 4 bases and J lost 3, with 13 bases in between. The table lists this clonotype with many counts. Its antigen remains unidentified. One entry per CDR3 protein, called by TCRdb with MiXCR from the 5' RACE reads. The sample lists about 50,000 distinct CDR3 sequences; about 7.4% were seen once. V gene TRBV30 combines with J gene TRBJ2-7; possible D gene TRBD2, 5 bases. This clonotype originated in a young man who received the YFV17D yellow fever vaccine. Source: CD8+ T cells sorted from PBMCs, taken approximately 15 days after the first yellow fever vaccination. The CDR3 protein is CAWTPRVVYEQYF. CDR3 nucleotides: TGTGCCTGGACCCCGCGGGTGGTCTACGAGCAGTACTTC.